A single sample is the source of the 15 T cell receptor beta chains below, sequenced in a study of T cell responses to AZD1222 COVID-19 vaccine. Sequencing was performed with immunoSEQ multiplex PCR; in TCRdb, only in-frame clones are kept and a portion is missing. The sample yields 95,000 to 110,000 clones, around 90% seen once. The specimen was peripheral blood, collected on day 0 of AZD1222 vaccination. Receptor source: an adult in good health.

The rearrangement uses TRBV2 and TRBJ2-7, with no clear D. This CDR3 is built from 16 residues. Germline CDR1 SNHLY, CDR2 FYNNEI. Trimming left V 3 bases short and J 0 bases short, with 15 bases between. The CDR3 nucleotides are TGTGCCAGCAGTGATCGCTTACTCCTGAGCTCCTACGAGCAGTACTTC. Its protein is CASSDRLLLSSYEQYF.

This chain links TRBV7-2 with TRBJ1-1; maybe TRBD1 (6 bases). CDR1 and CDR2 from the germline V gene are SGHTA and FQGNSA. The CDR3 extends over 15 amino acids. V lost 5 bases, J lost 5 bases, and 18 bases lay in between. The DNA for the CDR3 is TGTGCCAGCAGCCGTCTGGGCAGGGGCACTACTGAAGCTTTCTTT. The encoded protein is CASSRLGRGTTEAFF.

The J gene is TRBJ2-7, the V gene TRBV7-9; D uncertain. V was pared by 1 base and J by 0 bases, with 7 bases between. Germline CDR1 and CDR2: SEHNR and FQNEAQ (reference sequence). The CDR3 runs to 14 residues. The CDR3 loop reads CASSLGRYSYEQYF. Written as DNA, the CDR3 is TGTGCCAGCAGCTTAGGGCGTTACTCCTACGAGCAGTACTTC.

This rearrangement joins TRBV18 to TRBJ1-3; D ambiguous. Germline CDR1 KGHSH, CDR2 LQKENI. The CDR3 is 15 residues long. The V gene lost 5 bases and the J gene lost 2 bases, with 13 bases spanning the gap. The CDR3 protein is CASSAREAAGNTIYF. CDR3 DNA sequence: TGTGCCAGCTCAGCTCGGGAGGCGGCTGGAAACACCATATATTTT.

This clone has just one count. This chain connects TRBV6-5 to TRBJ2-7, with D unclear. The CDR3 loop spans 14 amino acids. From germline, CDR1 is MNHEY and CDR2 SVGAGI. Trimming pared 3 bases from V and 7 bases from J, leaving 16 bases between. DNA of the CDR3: TGTGCCAGCAGTTATTATGGCCCCCTGGGGGAGCAGTACTTC. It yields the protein CASSYYGPLGEQYF.

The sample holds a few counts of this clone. CDR3 coding DNA: TGTGCCATCAGTGAGTCGACGGACAGCGTAGCCAAAAACATTCAGTACTTC. Translated, it gives CAISESTDSVAKNIQYF. J is TRBJ2-4 and V is TRBV10-3; the D gene is possibly TRBD1 (6 bases). Per the germline V gene, CDR1 is ENHRY and CDR2 is SYGVKD. The CDR3 contains 17 residues. V gave up 0 bases and J gave up 0 bases, with 12 bases separating them.

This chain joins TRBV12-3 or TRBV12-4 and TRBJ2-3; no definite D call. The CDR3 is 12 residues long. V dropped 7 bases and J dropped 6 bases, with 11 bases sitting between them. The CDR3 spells CASNLLYDTQYF. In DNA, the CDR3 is TGTGCCAGCAACCTATTATACGATACGCAGTATTTT.

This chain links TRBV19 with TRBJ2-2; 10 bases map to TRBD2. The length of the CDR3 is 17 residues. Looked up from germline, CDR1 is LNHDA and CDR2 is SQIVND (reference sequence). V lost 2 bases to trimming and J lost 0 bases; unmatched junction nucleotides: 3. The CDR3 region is CASSILGLAANTGELFF. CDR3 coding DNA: TGTGCCAGTAGTATACTCGGACTAGCGGCGAACACCGGGGAGCTGTTTTTT.

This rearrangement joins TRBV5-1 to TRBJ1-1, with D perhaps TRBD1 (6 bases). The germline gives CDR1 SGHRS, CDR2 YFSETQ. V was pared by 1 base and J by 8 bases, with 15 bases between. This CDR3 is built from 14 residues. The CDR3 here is CASSLMTTGPEAFF. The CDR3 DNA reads TGCGCCAGCAGCTTGATGACTACAGGGCCGGAAGCTTTCTTT.

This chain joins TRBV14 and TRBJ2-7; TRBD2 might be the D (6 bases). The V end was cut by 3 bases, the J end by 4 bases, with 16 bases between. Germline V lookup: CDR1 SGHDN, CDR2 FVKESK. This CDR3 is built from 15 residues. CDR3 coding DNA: TGTGCCAGCAGCCACGGCGGGGTACCACCTTACGAGCAGTACTTC. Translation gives CASSHGGVPPYEQYF.

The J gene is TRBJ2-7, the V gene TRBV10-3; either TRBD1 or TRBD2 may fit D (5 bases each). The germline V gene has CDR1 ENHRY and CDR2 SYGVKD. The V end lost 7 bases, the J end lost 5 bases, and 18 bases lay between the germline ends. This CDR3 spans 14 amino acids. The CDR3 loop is CAIKDWGSRNEQYF. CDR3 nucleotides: TGTGCCATCAAAGATTGGGGGAGTAGGAACGAGCAGTACTTC.

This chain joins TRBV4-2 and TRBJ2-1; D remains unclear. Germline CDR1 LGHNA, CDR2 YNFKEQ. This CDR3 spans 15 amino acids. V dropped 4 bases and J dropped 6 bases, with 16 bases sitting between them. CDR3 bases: TGTGCCAGCAGCCCTGCCTATAGGCCTCCCAATGAGCAGTTCTTC. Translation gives CASSPAYRPPNEQFF.

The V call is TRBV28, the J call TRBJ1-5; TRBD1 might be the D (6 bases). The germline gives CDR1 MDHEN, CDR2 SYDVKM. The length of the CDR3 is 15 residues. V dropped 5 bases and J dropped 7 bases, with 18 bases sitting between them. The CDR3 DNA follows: TGTGCCAGCAGTCTCCCAACAGGGTTCGGCCAGCCCCAGCATTTT. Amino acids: CASSLPTGFGQPQHF.

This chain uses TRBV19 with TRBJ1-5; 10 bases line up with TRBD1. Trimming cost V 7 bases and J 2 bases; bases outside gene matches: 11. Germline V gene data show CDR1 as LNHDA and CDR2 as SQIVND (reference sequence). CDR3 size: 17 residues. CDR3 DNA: TGTGCCAGTACCCCGACAGGGGGCTACTTGGGCAATCAGCCCCAGCATTTT. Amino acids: CASTPTGGYLGNQPQHF.

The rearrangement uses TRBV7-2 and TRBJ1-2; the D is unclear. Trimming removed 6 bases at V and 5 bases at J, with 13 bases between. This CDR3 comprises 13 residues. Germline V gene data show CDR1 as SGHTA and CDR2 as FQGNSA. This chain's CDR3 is CASRPATLYGYTF. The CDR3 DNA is TGTGCCAGCAGGCCCGCGACTTTATATGGCTACACCTTC.